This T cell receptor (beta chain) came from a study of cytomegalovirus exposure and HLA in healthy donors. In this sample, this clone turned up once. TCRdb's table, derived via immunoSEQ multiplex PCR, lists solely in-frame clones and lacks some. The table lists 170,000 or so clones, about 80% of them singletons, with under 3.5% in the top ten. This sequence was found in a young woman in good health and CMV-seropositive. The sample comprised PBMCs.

CDR3 sequence: CASSQTAGENTIYF. CDR3 nucleotides: TGTGCCAGCAGTCAAACGGCGGGGGAAAACACCATATATTTT. The V gene is TRBV2, the J gene TRBJ1-3, with D possibly matching TRBD1 (5 bases). The germline V gene has CDR1 SNHLY and CDR2 FYNNEI. Trimming shortened V by 5 bases and J by 6 bases, and 14 bases separated the two germline ends. CDR3 length: 14 residues.